The rows below give T cell receptor beta chains drawn from one sample of a study of blood T cell repertoires in COVID-19. The method was immunoSEQ multiplex PCR; TCRdb's version includes in-frame clones alone and lacks a portion of them. Found here are 90,000 or so clones, around 88% of them singletons; the top ten hold approximately 1.3%. The sample taken for sequencing was peripheral blood. Receptor source: an elderly man with active or convalescent COVID-19. Both conserved end residues are part of each CDR3. The D gene is left open where the match is weak. Clone size, where shown, is once, few, many, or a class for clones that have expanded.

clone_size j_call d_call v_call cdr3_aa cdr3_nt
once TRBJ2-1 TRBD2 TRBV5-4 CASSRTSGSYNEQFF TGTGCCAGCAGCCGGACTAGCGGAAGCTACAATGAGCAGTTCTTC
NA TRBJ1-4 NA TRBV15 CATSTDRLGTNEKLFF TGTGCCACCAGCACTGACAGGCTCGGGACTAATGAAAAACTGTTTTTT
NA TRBJ1-2 TRBD1 TRBV9 CASSVEGQAYGYTF TGTGCCAGCAGCGTTGAAGGACAGGCCTATGGCTACACCTTC
NA TRBJ2-3 NA TRBV19 CASRKTGTDTQYF TGTGCCAGTAGGAAGACTGGCACAGATACGCAGTATTTT
once TRBJ1-5 NA TRBV11-3 CASSPPGERWNQPQHF TGTGCCAGCAGCCCCCCCGGGGAGCGGTGGAATCAGCCCCAGCATTTT
NA TRBJ1-3 TRBD1 TRBV5-4 CASSSKGGHRGLSGNTIYF TGTGCCAGCAGTTCGAAGGGTGGTCACAGGGGCCTCTCTGGAAACACCATATATTTT
NA TRBJ2-3 NA TRBV5-1 CASSLGGTSTDTQYF TGCGCCAGCAGCTTGGGCGGAACTAGCACAGATACGCAGTATTTT
NA TRBJ2-7 NA TRBV4-1 CASSQDLSVAYEQYF TGCGCCAGCAGCCAAGATCTAAGCGTCGCCTACGAGCAGTACTTC
NA TRBJ1-1 NA TRBV18 CASSPRQKLNTEAFF TGTGCCAGCTCACCCAGACAGAAATTGAACACTGAAGCTTTCTTT
once TRBJ2-7 NA TRBV10-3 CAISVRGGNSYEQYF TGTGCCATCAGTGTACGTGGCGGGAACTCCTACGAGCAGTACTTC
NA TRBJ2-3 NA TRBV3-1/TRBV3-2 CASRSRGSTDTQYF TGTGCCAGCAGGTCTCGCGGGAGCACAGATACGCAGTATTTT
NA TRBJ2-3 NA TRBV7-9 CASSGEGRGKWDTQYF TGTGCCAGCAGCGGAGAGGGCCGGGGGAAGTGGGATACGCAGTATTTT
NA TRBJ2-3 NA TRBV11-2 CASSSITQRYTQYF TGTGCCAGCAGCTCAATAACTCAGCGTTATACGCAGTATTTT
NA TRBJ2-2 TRBD2 TRBV4-1 CASSQVGLAGGVTGELFF TGCGCCAGCAGCCAAGTCGGACTAGCGGGAGGGGTCACCGGGGAGCTGTTTTTT
few TRBJ1-2 TRBD1 TRBV7-2 CASSSSGGSYGYTF TGTGCCAGCAGCAGCTCAGGGGGCAGCTATGGCTACACCTTC
once TRBJ1-2 TRBD1 TRBV4-1 CASSRHGTGKDYGYTF TGCGCCAGCAGCCGCCACGGGACAGGGAAGGACTATGGCTACACCTTC
NA TRBJ2-5 NA TRBV30 CAWSSGQTINLETQYF TGTGCCTGGAGTTCGGGACAAACCATTAACTTGGAGACCCAGTACTTC
NA TRBJ2-1 TRBD2 TRBV7-8 CASSPLTSGRGNEQFF TGTGCCAGCAGCCCTCTGACTAGCGGGAGGGGGAATGAGCAGTTCTTC
NA TRBJ2-7 NA TRBV7-3 CASSSGPAGEQYF TGTGCCAGCAGCAGCGGACCTGCGGGGGAGCAGTACTTC
NA TRBJ2-3 NA TRBV7-9 CASSLAGGTDTQYF TGTGCCAGCAGCTTAGCCGGGGGCACAGATACGCAGTATTTT
NA TRBJ2-1 NA TRBV15 CATSRGKGEGSHEQFF TGTGCCACCAGCAGAGGGAAGGGGGAGGGTAGCCATGAGCAGTTCTTC
NA TRBJ2-7 TRBD1 TRBV6-5 CASSYRGQGAYEQYF TGTGCCAGCAGTTACAGGGGACAGGGTGCCTACGAGCAGTACTTC
NA TRBJ2-7 TRBD2 TRBV27 CASSLGGGEQYF TGTGCCAGCAGTTTAGGGGGGGGCGAGCAGTACTTC
NA TRBJ2-3 TRBD2 TRBV5-4 CASSGTSAGSTDTQYF TGTGCCAGCAGCGGCACTAGCGCGGGGAGCACAGATACGCAGTATTTT
NA TRBJ1-5 NA TRBV12-3/TRBV12-4 CASSFGGPQPQHF TGTGCCAGCAGTTTCGGGGGACCCCAGCCCCAGCATTTT
NA TRBJ2-1 NA TRBV11-3 CASSTQGVDEQFF TGTGCCAGCAGTACGCAGGGCGTCGATGAGCAGTTCTTC
few TRBJ1-4 NA TRBV2 CASKLSPGGTNEKLFF TGTGCCAGCAAACTATCCCCGGGGGGCACTAATGAAAAACTGTTTTTT
NA TRBJ1-3 NA TRBV30 CAWSVLQSGNTIYF TGTGCCTGGAGTGTACTTCAATCTGGAAACACCATATATTTT
NA TRBJ2-3 NA TRBV5-1 CASSLFFGKTDTQYF TGCGCCAGCAGCTTGTTTTTCGGTAAGACAGATACGCAGTATTTT
NA TRBJ2-3 TRBD2 TRBV6-2/TRBV6-3 CASSWASGRADTQYF TGTGCCAGCAGTTGGGCTAGCGGGAGGGCAGATACGCAGTATTTT
NA TRBJ1-2 TRBD1 TRBV27 CASSLWAGGDGYTF TGTGCCAGCAGTTTATGGGCAGGGGGCGATGGCTACACCTTC
NA TRBJ1-1 NA TRBV6-5 CASISPGVFTEAFF TGTGCCAGCATATCGCCGGGGGTTTTCACTGAAGCTTTCTTT
NA TRBJ2-3 NA TRBV28 CASSFLRTLVTDTQYF TGTGCCAGCAGTTTCCTCCGGACACTTGTCACAGATACGCAGTATTTT
once TRBJ1-5 TRBD1 TRBV28 CASSRTGPNQPQHF TGTGCCAGCAGTCGGACAGGACCCAATCAGCCCCAGCATTTT
NA TRBJ2-7 NA TRBV7-2 CASRLRRAFMSLITLKAFF TGTGCCAGCAGACTAAGGAGGGCCTTTATGTCTCTAATAACCCTCAAGGCCTTCTTC
few TRBJ2-7 NA TRBV19 CASSIVEGGEQYF TGTGCCAGTAGTATAGTGGAAGGAGGCGAGCAGTACTTC
NA TRBJ1-3 NA TRBV9 CASSVSPSGNTIYF TGTGCCAGCAGCGTTAGCCCCTCTGGAAACACCATATATTTT